This TCR beta chain was sequenced for a study of blood T cell repertoires in COVID-19. Study as a whole: Sources were T cells, B-cell-depleted T cells, or PBMCs; the material itself was cDNA or gDNA.

Original processing notes: Estimated nucleated cell counts came from reference gene primer amplification. Clones were read by immunoSEQ multiplex PCR, and TCRdb kept only the in-frame ones, dropping some. V, J and clone size are those of that table, while D and trimming were read from the DNA. The sample includes approximately 50,000 clones, 90% of them seen just once. This clone was picked up one time. Germline CDR1 reads LGHDT; CDR2 reads YNNKEL (reference sequence). With V trimmed by 6 bases and J by 2 bases, 6 bases remained unmatched. This CDR3 has 15 amino acids. The chain combines TRBV3-1 (or the pseudogene TRBV3-2) with TRBJ1-2; TRBD1 matches at 10 bases. This sequence originates from a human donor in a cohort sampled during active COVID-19. The sample comprised peripheral blood. CDR3 sequence reads: CASRAPGQGNYGYTF. The CDR3 region has the DNA TGTGCCAGCAGGGCACCGGGACAGGGGAACTATGGCTACACCTTC.